The 28 T cell receptor beta chains below come from one sample, sequenced in a study of cytomegalovirus exposure and HLA in healthy donors. This PCR relied on a set of 60 Vbeta primers and 13 Jbeta primers. The protocol was immunoSEQ multiplex PCR, while the TCRdb copy is restricted to in-frame clones and leaves out a portion. The sample contains under 95,000 clones, 7.5% to 8.5% of which appear only once. The specimen was PBMCs. The receptors originated from a man aged 50 to 60 in good health and CMV-seronegative.

This chain uses TRBV11-2 with TRBJ2-4; 12 nucleotides line up with TRBD1. Trimming at V came to 5 bases and at J to 8 bases, leaving 13 bases not matched to a gene. Per the germline V gene, CDR1 is SGHAT and CDR2 is FQNNGV. The CDR3 has 17 residues. The CDR3 sequence: CASSLRPGQGAWDIQYF. For the CDR3, the DNA is TGTGCCAGCAGCCTAAGACCGGGACAGGGGGCTTGGGACATTCAGTACTTC. The whole variable domain, remainder taken from reference TRBV11-2 and TRBJ2-4, is EAGVAQSPRYKIIEKRQSVAFWCNPISGHATLYWYQQILGQGPKLLIQFQNNGVVDDSQLPKDRFSAERLKGVDSTLKIQPAKLEDSAVYLCASSLRPGQGAWDIQYFGAGTRLSVL.

This clone was counted between two and nine times. The chain employs TRBV23-1 and TRBJ2-2, with TRBD1 as a possible D gene (5 bases). TRBV23-1 is an ORF for which the function is uncertain. The CDR3 spans 15 residues. Trimming left V 0 bases short and J 3 bases short, with 8 bases between. CDR3 sequence: CASSQSGPDTGELFF. The CDR3 nucleotides are TGCGCCAGCAGTCAATCGGGGCCCGACACCGGGGAGCTGTTTTTT.

As concerns this clone: The CDR3 ends on some other residue instead of the conserved phenylalanine or tryptophan, so this is likely a read error. No DNA is shown, since the ends of the CDR3 on it are uncertain; the CDR3 is the one TCRdb lists. This chain joins TRBV27 and TRBJ2-7; TRBD2, the table's D call, lacks a check against the DNA. The germline gives CDR1 MNHEY, CDR2 SMNVEV (reference sequence). The CDR3 adds up to 8 amino acids, both ends counted. Here the CDR3 reads CASSYRLA.

This clone was seen at least ten times. J is TRBJ1-3 and V is TRBV27; D unresolved. The CDR3 consists of 14 residues. Germline CDR1 is MNHEY and CDR2 is SMNVEV (reference sequence). V dropped 5 bases and J dropped 3 bases, with 11 bases sitting between them. CDR3 residues: CASSPSLGGNTIYF. DNA of the CDR3: TGTGCCAGCAGTCCCAGTCTAGGTGGAAACACCATATATTTT.

This clone was detected a few times. V and J are TRBV28 and TRBJ2-1, with 14 nucleotides matching TRBD2. Looked up from germline, CDR1 is MDHEN and CDR2 is SYDVKM. This CDR3 spans 16 amino acids. V shed 3 bases, J shed 8 bases, and the junction held 6 bases outside the gene matches. This CDR3 is CASSLMTSGRAHEQFF. As DNA, the CDR3 is TGTGCCAGCAGTTTGATGACTAGCGGGAGGGCCCATGAGCAGTTCTTC. The complete variable domain, with remaining parts taken from reference TRBV28 and TRBJ2-1, reads DVKVTQSSRYLVKRTGEKVFLECVQDMDHENMFWYRQDPGLGLRLIYFSYDVKMKEKGDIPEGYSVSREKKERFSLILESASTNQTSMYLCASSLMTSGRAHEQFFGPGTRLTVL.

V usage is TRBV2 and J usage is TRBJ2-3, with TRBD2 matching over 10 bases. Germline V CDR1 and CDR2: SNHLY, FYNNEI. J gave up 6 bases and V 7 bases, and 13 bases lay outside the gene matches. The CDR3 runs to 16 residues. In DNA form, the CDR3 reads TGTGCCAGCAATGGAGCGGGAGGGCTCAGTACGGATACGCAGTATTTT. This encodes CASNGAGGLSTDTQYF.

This clone was seen a few times. A junction boundary mismatches the germline segment, possibly from a read error. V usage is TRBV18 and J usage is TRBJ1-5; 8 bases are shared with TRBD1. This CDR3 comprises 15 residues. Germline loops: CDR1 KGHSH, CDR2 LQKENI. The CDR3 sequence: CASSPYAGGKQPQHF. CDR3 in DNA: TGTGCCAGCTCACCATATGCAGGGGGCAAACAGCCCCAGCATTTT.

The V and J genes are TRBV6-6 and TRBJ2-1; 13 bases align to TRBD2. The germline V gene has CDR1 MNHNY and CDR2 SVGAGI (reference sequence). The CDR3 covers 15 residues. The V segment lost 6 bases and the J segment 5 bases; nucleotides outside the gene matches: 4. The CDR3 nucleotides read TGTGCCAGCAGACGACTAGCGGGGGGACACAATGAGCAGTTCTTC. Encoded protein: CASRRLAGGHNEQFF.

The chain carries TRBV7-9 and TRBJ1-2; TRBD1 agrees at 7 bases. V shed 3 bases and J 5 bases; nucleotides not matched to a gene: 3. This CDR3 spans 13 amino acids. CDR1 and CDR2 from the germline V gene are SEHNR and FQNEAQ (reference sequence). CDR3 nucleotide sequence: TGTGCCAGCAGCTTCGGACAGGTTTATGGCTACACCTTC. The encoded protein is CASSFGQVYGYTF.

This clone was seen only a few times. V usage is TRBV5-4 and J usage is TRBJ2-2; TRBD2 aligns across 13 bases. Germline trimming cut 3 bases from V and 7 bases from J; bases unmatched to any gene: 6. The CDR3 is 16 residues long. CDR1 and CDR2 from the germline V gene are SGHNT and YYREEE (reference sequence). The CDR3 loop reads CASSSKTSGRDGELFF. CDR3 nucleotide sequence: TGTGCCAGCAGCTCGAAAACTAGCGGGAGGGACGGGGAGCTGTTTTTT.

The sample holds many counts of this clone. The chain has TRBV6-1 and TRBJ2-7; D is unresolved. V was clipped by 2 bases and J by 6 bases, with 11 bases between them. Germline values: CDR1 MNHNS, CDR2 SASEGT. The CDR3 sequence is 13 residues long. CDR3 loop: CASSEMWQFEQYF. CDR3 bases: TGTGCCAGCAGTGAAATGTGGCAGTTCGAGCAGTACTTC.

This clone has a handful of counts. The chain links TRBV19 to TRBJ1-2, with TRBD1 identical over 10 bases. CDR3 length equals 15 residues. V lost 5 bases and J lost 5; bases outside the gene matches: 8. From germline, CDR1 is LNHDA and CDR2 SQIVND (reference sequence). The CDR3 region has the DNA TGTGCCAGTAGTCCCAGGACAGGGGGTTATTATGGCTACACCTTC. This encodes CASSPRTGGYYGYTF.

J is TRBJ1-3 and V is TRBV5-1; D is uncertain. Between the trimmed V and J ends, which lost 0 bases and 1 base, there was a span of 11 bases. This CDR3 contains 16 residues. The germline gives CDR1 SGHRS, CDR2 YFSETQ. CDR3 protein: CASSLAGFSSGNTIYF. The CDR3 DNA reads as TGCGCCAGCAGCTTGGCGGGGTTTTCGTCTGGAAACACCATATATTTT. Supplemented by reference TRBV5-1 and TRBJ1-3, the full variable domain reads KAGVTQTPRYLIKTRGQQVTLSCSPISGHRSVSWYQQTPGQGLQFLFEYFSETQRNKGNFPGRFSGRQFSNSRSEMNVSTLELGDSALYLCASSLAGFSSGNTIYFGEGSWLTVV.

The chain has TRBV11-1 and TRBJ2-3; 8 bases are shared with TRBD2. In germline, CDR1 is SGHAT, CDR2 FQDESV (reference sequence). With V trimmed by 3 bases and J by 4 bases, 3 bases remained unmatched. This CDR3 is 14 amino acids long. The CDR3 spells CASSFGLAADTQYF. CDR3 nucleotide sequence: TGTGCCAGCAGCTTTGGACTAGCAGCAGATACGCAGTATTTT.

V is TRBV29-1 and J is TRBJ1-4, with 8 nucleotides matching TRBD1. Germline V gene data show CDR1 as SQVTM and CDR2 as ANQGSEA. CDR3 size: 15 residues. Trimming removed 1 base from V and 4 bases from J; junction bases left unmatched: 5. CDR3 nucleotides: TGCAGCGTTGAAGGACAGGGGAACCTTAATGAAAAACTGTTTTTT. Amino acids: CSVEGQGNLNEKLFF.

The V and J genes are TRBV2 and TRBJ1-1; no definite D call. Trimming left V 2 bases short and J 1 base short, with 11 bases between. The germline V gene encodes CDR1 SNHLY and CDR2 FYNNEI. The CDR3 runs to 15 residues. The CDR3 loop is CASSELGGKNTEAFF. DNA for the CDR3: TGTGCCAGCAGTGAACTTGGCGGAAAGAACACTGAAGCTTTCTTT.

A few counts support this clone. This chain links TRBV2 with TRBJ1-1, with 7 nucleotides matching TRBD1. The CDR3 consists of 13 residues. V shed 6 bases, J shed 10 bases, and the junction held 11 bases outside the gene matches. Germline-derived CDR1 and CDR2 are SNHLY and FYNNEI. The CDR3 region is CASSGQVGAGAFF. In DNA form, the CDR3 reads TGTGCCAGCAGCGGACAGGTAGGGGCGGGAGCTTTCTTT. The full variable domain, with the rest looked up from reference TRBV2 and TRBJ1-1, is EPEVTQTPSHQVTQMGQEVILRCVPISNHLYFYWYRQILGQKVEFLVSFYNNEISEKSEIFDDQFSVERPDGSNFTLKIRSTKLEDSAMYFCASSGQVGAGAFFGQGTRLTVV.

The rearrangement uses TRBV5-1 and TRBJ2-3; tentatively, D is TRBD1 (5 bases). CDR3 length equals 16 residues. From germline, CDR1 is SGHRS and CDR2 YFSETQ. V shed 0 bases and J shed 2 bases, with 13 bases lying between them. The CDR3 coding sequence is TGCGCCAGCAGCTTGGTAAACAGGCCCCACACAGATACGCAGTATTTT. Amino acid sequence: CASSLVNRPHTDTQYF. Together with reference TRBV5-1 and TRBJ2-3, the CDR3 gives the full variable domain: KAGVTQTPRYLIKTRGQQVTLSCSPISGHRSVSWYQQTPGQGLQFLFEYFSETQRNKGNFPGRFSGRQFSNSRSEMNVSTLELGDSALYLCASSLVNRPHTDTQYFGPGTRLTVL.

In this sample, this clone turned up a few times. The chain recombines TRBV4-2 with TRBJ1-3; the match to TRBD1 covers 9 bases. The trim removed 0 bases at V and 2 bases at J, leaving 14 bases unmatched. The CDR3 runs to 20 residues. From germline, CDR1 is LGHNA and CDR2 YNFKEQ. The CDR3 nucleotides read TGTGCCAGCAGCCAAGAGGGACAGGGCGGCCGAATCCAGCCTGGAAACACCATATATTTT. Translated, it gives CASSQEGQGGRIQPGNTIYF.

The gene calls are TRBV7-9 and TRBJ2-3, with a weak D call TRBD2 (5 bases). The germline V gene has CDR1 SEHNR and CDR2 FQNEAQ (reference sequence). The V end lost 5 bases, the J end lost 0 bases, and 21 bases lay between the germline ends. CDR3 length: 18 amino acids. CDR3 protein: CASSLGSGSAASTDTQYF. The DNA for the CDR3 is TGTGCCAGCAGCCTGGGTTCGGGGTCAGCGGCTAGCACAGATACGCAGTATTTT.

The chain joins TRBV4-3 to TRBJ2-3; TRBD2 agrees at 7 bases. Germline CDR1 LGHNA, CDR2 YSLEER. This CDR3 is built from 14 residues. J was trimmed by 4 bases and V by 3 bases; bases with no gene match: 4. This chain's CDR3 is CASSHRTSSDTQYF. The CDR3 DNA follows: TGCGCCAGCAGCCATAGGACTAGTTCAGATACGCAGTATTTT.

This rearrangement joins TRBV28 to TRBJ1-4; 7 bases align to TRBD1. The CDR3 sequence is 14 residues long. With V trimmed by 4 bases and J by 10 bases, 9 bases remained unmatched. The germline CDR1 and CDR2 sequences are MDHEN and SYDVKM. The CDR3 region has the DNA TGTGCCAGCAGTTCCGGGACAGAGGATGGAAAACTGTTTTTT. Amino acid sequence: CASSSGTEDGKLFF.

V usage is TRBV18 and J usage is TRBJ1-2; no clear D gene. Per germline, CDR1 KGHSH and CDR2 LQKENI. V was pared by 3 bases and J by 6 bases, with 14 bases between. The CDR3 loop spans 14 amino acids. The CDR3 nucleotides are TGTGCCAGCTCACCTACAGAGAGCTCGAATGGCTACACCTTC. Translation gives CASSPTESSNGYTF.

This clone showed up just a few times. This chain joins TRBV5-6 and TRBJ1-3; 7 bases align to TRBD1. CDR3 length: 15 amino acids. Germline values: CDR1 SGHDT, CDR2 YYEEEE. V lost 4 bases, J lost 4 bases, and 8 bases stayed unmatched. CDR3 in amino acids: CASSAMGTVGNTIYF. The CDR3 nucleotides are TGTGCCAGCAGCGCCATGGGGACAGTCGGAAACACCATATATTTT.

The genes are TRBV5-1 and TRBJ2-7, with D tentatively TRBD1 (5 bases). The V end lost 0 bases, the J end lost 7 bases, and 11 bases lay between the germline ends. This CDR3 spans 13 amino acids. The germline gives CDR1 SGHRS, CDR2 YFSETQ. CDR3 in amino acids: CASSLEGRTEQYF. CDR3 DNA sequence: TGCGCCAGCAGCTTGGAGGGCAGGACAGAGCAGTACTTC.

The genes are TRBV4-3 and TRBJ2-7; D is uncertain. Germline CDR1 is LGHNA and CDR2 is YSLEER. This CDR3 region has 13 residues. V was trimmed by 0 bases and J by 6 bases, leaving 9 bases between them. The CDR3 DNA reads TGCGCCAGCAGCCAAGATGGCCTGTCCGAGCAGTACTTC. Encoded protein: CASSQDGLSEQYF.

There are a few counts of this clone. The CDR3 sequence: CASSGLADETQYF. In DNA form, the CDR3 reads TGCGCCAGCAGCGGGTTAGCGGACGAGACCCAGTACTTC. The chain joins TRBV4-1 to TRBJ2-5; maybe TRBD2 (6 bases). The V gene lost 5 bases and the J gene lost 5 bases, with 12 bases spanning the gap. This CDR3 spans 13 amino acids. The V gene's germline CDR1 is MGHRA and CDR2 YSYEKL.

This clone was seen more than once but under ten times. This chain links TRBV2 with TRBJ2-7; tentative D call: TRBD2 (6 bases). This CDR3 is 12 amino acids long. V was trimmed by 6 bases and J by 7 bases, leaving 13 bases between them. Germline lookup yields CDR1 SNHLY and CDR2 FYNNEI. The CDR3 nucleotides read TGTGCCAGCAGGGCGGATGGGGGGGAGCAGTACTTC. Translating it yields CASRADGGEQYF. Using reference TRBV2 and TRBJ2-7 for the parts outside the CDR3, the full variable domain is EPEVTQTPSHQVTQMGQEVILRCVPISNHLYFYWYRQILGQKVEFLVSFYNNEISEKSEIFDDQFSVERPDGSNFTLKIRSTKLEDSAMYFCASRADGGEQYFGPGTRLTVT.